These T cell receptor beta chains were read from a single sample in a study of shared clonotypes between healthy human individuals. Produced via immunoSEQ multiplex PCR; TCRdb's table is partial and in-frame only. The data show about 2,100,000 clones, with 90% to 95% seen just once and 1.5% to 2% held by the top ten. Sequenced input: naive CD8+ T cells from PBMCs. The receptors derive from a man aged 18 to 30 in good health. Some clones in this sample may be carry-over from other donors' samples. Each CDR3 is given with its conserved first and last residue. D genes are given only for firm matches.

J	D	V	DNA	CDR3
TRBJ2-1	.	TRBV9	TGTGCCAGCAGCGTAGAGATCCGGCCGGGGCGGGACAATGAGCAGTTCTTC	CASSVEIRPGRDNEQFF
TRBJ2-7	TRBD2	TRBV11-2	TGTGCCAGCAGCTTACTGCGCGGGAGGTCTAACGAGCAGTACTTC	CASSLLRGRSNEQYF
TRBJ2-7	.	TRBV28	TGTGCCAGCGCGCAAGGCAGGACCTCCTACGAGCAGTACTTC	CASAQGRTSYEQYF
TRBJ2-7	TRBD1	TRBV27	TGTGCCAGCAGCCTCCTACAGGGGACCGAGCAGTACTTC	CASSLLQGTEQYF
TRBJ1-3	TRBD1	TRBV9	TGTGCCAGCAGCACCCCTCGACAGGGCGGAGGAAACACCATATATTTT	CASSTPRQGGGNTIYF
TRBJ1-2	.	TRBV10-3	TGTGCCATCAGTACCTCTGGAGGGACGTCCTCCTATGGCTACACCTTC	CAISTSGGTSSYGYTF
TRBJ2-1	.	TRBV5-6	TGTGCCAGCAGCCTTGGCAGGGCTGAGCAGTTCTTC	CASSLGRAEQFF
TRBJ2-5	TRBD2	TRBV2	TGTGCCAGCAGTGACCCAGCGGGAGACGAAGAGACCCAGTACTTC	CASSDPAGDEETQYF
TRBJ2-7	.	TRBV27	TGTGCCAGCAGTTACGGGACGCCGAATACCTACGAGCAGTACTTC	CASSYGTPNTYEQYF
TRBJ2-1	.	TRBV27	TGTGCCAGCAGCTCCCGGGCGTCCTACAATGAGCAGTTCTTC	CASSSRASYNEQFF
TRBJ2-1	TRBD2	TRBV28	TGTGCCAGCAGTTTGGGTTGGACTAGCGGTTACAATGAGCAGTTCTTC	CASSLGWTSGYNEQFF
TRBJ2-2	TRBD2	TRBV9	TGTGCCAGCAGCGTGGTCGGGAGGGGAGGCGGGGAGCTGTTTTTT	CASSVVGRGGGELFF
TRBJ2-7	TRBD1	TRBV7-9	TGTGCCAGCAGCCGTCCCGGGACAGGGATCTACGAGCAGTACTTC	CASSRPGTGIYEQYF
TRBJ2-2	.	TRBV13	TGTGCCAGCAGCTTAAGGTCGAACACCGGGGAGCTGTTTTTT	CASSLRSNTGELFF
TRBJ2-1	TRBD2	TRBV5-1	TGCGCCAGCAGCTTGGATCCAGCGGGAGGGTCGGATGAGCAGTTCTTC	CASSLDPAGGSDEQFF
TRBJ2-1	.	TRBV9	TGTGCCAGCAGCGCTTCGACTAGGGTAGACAATGAGCAGTTCTTC	CASSASTRVDNEQFF
TRBJ2-7	.	TRBV30	TGTGCCTGGAGTGAACGGGATGTAGACTACGAGCAGTACTTC	CAWSERDVDYEQYF
TRBJ2-3	TRBD1	TRBV9	TGTGCCAGCAGCGACGCCGGGACAGGGAGCCCAGATACGCAGTATTTT	CASSDAGTGSPDTQYF
TRBJ2-1	.	TRBV28	TGTGCCAGCAGTCCCGGGACTTACCAAAGGGGGAATGAGCAGTTCTTC	CASSPGTYQRGNEQFF
TRBJ2-7	.	TRBV7-8	TGTGCCAGCAGCTCAAAAGGCGTCGAGCAGTACTTC	CASSSKGVEQYF
TRBJ1-3	.	TRBV28	TGTGCCAGCAGTGTGGCGAGCGGAAACACCATATATTTT	CASSVASGNTIYF
TRBJ2-7	.	TRBV9	TGTGCCAGCGGGTCGAGCTCCTACGAGCAGTACTTC	CASGSSSYEQYF
TRBJ2-7	.	TRBV30	TGTGCCTGTGGGCAGGTGCACTACGAGCAGTACTTC	CACGQVHYEQYF
TRBJ2-3	TRBD2	TRBV11-2	TGTGCCAGCAGTCGGGGACTAGCGGGAGCAGGAGATACGCAGTATTTT	CASSRGLAGAGDTQYF